This T cell receptor (beta chain) was captured by sequencing in a study of T-cell memory formation after mild COVID-19. Study results and caveats: Contracting CD8+ clones were enriched in EMRA, CD4+ mainly in CM and EM.

A single record per CDR3 protein comes from TCRdb applying MiXCR to the 5' RACE reads. The repertoire holds hundreds of thousands of distinct CDR3 sequences, with 20% as singletons. As to this clonotype: Its target is not known.

This sequence originates from an adult woman who had mild COVID-19 (a few samples of this study predate the infection). Cell type and time point are not known. The sequenced material came from PBMCs or a T cell subset sorted from them (not recorded which).

The CDR3 spells CASSSVRATSGANVLTF. As DNA, the CDR3 is TGTGCCAGCAGCTCAGTGCGGGCGACCTCTGGGGCCAACGTCCTGACTTTC. The chain employs TRBV7-9 and TRBJ2-6, with D tentatively TRBD2 (5 bases). The V gene's germline CDR1 is SEHNR and CDR2 FQNEAQ (reference sequence). This CDR3 contains 17 residues. With 4 bases removed from V and 0 bases from J, the gap between germline ends came to 13 bases. The variable domain in full, with the rest retrieved from reference TRBV7-9 and TRBJ2-6, is DTGVSQNPRHKITKRGQNVTFRCDPISEHNRLYWYRQTLGQGPEFLTYFQNEAQLEKSRLLSDRFSAERPKGSFSTLEIQRTEQGDSAMYLCASSSVRATSGANVLTFGAGSRLTVL.